The clone carrying this TCR beta chain was counted a few times. Its cognate antigen is unknown. Germline V CDR1 and CDR2: PRHDT, FYEKMQ (reference sequence). After removal of 5 bases from V and 5 bases from J, the junction contained 7 bases not matched to a gene. The length of the CDR3 is 15 residues. The sample is drawn from a study of T cells in Graves' hyperthyroidism and ophthalmopathy. General study results and limits: The model foresaw ophthalmopathy a median roughly 6 months prior to onset.

From RNA transcripts, TCR beta CDR3 regions were amplified. TCR CDR3 underwent first-round RT-PCR with the HTBI primer set. TCRdb used MiXCR to reprocess the multiplex PCR reads, holding one entry per CDR3 protein. The table lists 600,000 or so distinct CDR3 sequences, about 43% of them singletons. The receptor comes from a young woman with Graves' hyperthyroidism. The chain is built from TRBV13 and TRBJ2-5, with 11 positions matching TRBD1. The sample taken for sequencing was peripheral blood or thyroid tissue (not recorded which). The CDR3 loop reads CASSGRTGGLETQYF. For the CDR3, the DNA is TGTGCCAGCAGCGGAAGGACAGGGGGCTTGGAGACCCAGTACTTC.